These 30 T cell receptor beta chains were sequenced from one sample in a study of T cells in Graves' hyperthyroidism and ophthalmopathy. RNA transcripts gave rise to amplified TCR beta CDR3 regions. During a first-round RT-PCR of the TCR CDR3, the HTBI primer set was used. TCRdb independently ran MiXCR on the multiplex PCR reads; one entry per CDR3 protein. Among around 380,000 distinct CDR3 sequences, approximately 13% were seen once, and the ten largest hold about 20%. The sample comprised blood. Every receptor here comes from a man younger than 45 with Graves' hyperthyroidism that later progressed to Graves' ophthalmopathy.

V usage is TRBV6-1 and J usage is TRBJ2-7, with a weak D call TRBD1 (6 bases). Per germline, CDR1 MNHNS and CDR2 SASEGT. The CDR3 sequence is 13 residues long. Trimming removed 11 bases from V and 7 bases from J, with 21 bases in between. The CDR3 DNA reads TGTGCCTCCTCAGCCCGCAGGGGATTGGAGCAGTACTTC. Encoded protein: CASSARRGLEQYF.

Note on this clonotype: One end of the junction is discordant with germline, which a read error may explain. The chain joins TRBV6-2 or TRBV6-3 to TRBJ2-3; D might be TRBD1 (6 bases). The germline CDR1 and CDR2 sequences are MNHEY and SVGEGT. The CDR3 spans 15 residues. CDR3 DNA sequence: TGTGCCAGCAGCGCGACAGGACCCAACACAGATACGCGGTATTTT. The encoded protein is CASSATGPNTDTRYF.

This clonotype was seen repeatedly, ten times or more. V is TRBV7-2 and J is TRBJ2-1; 7 bases align to TRBD2. CDR1 SGHTA and CDR2 FQGNSA come from the germline V gene. V shed 6 bases, J shed 7 bases, and the junction held 12 bases outside the gene matches. CDR3 length: 15 amino acids. The chain's CDR3 is CASRVLAFGRNEQFF. CDR3 coding DNA: TGTGCCAGCAGAGTGCTCGCCTTCGGGAGGAATGAGCAGTTCTTC.

The rearrangement uses TRBV10-2 and TRBJ2-2, with D possibly TRBD1 on 6 matching bases. The CDR3 spans 13 residues. V was clipped by 5 bases and J by 3 bases, with 7 bases between them. From germline, CDR1 is WSHSY and CDR2 SAAADI. CDR3 sequence reads: CASSNRDTGELFF. CDR3 nucleotides: TGCGCCAGCAGTAACAGGGACACCGGGGAGCTGTTTTTT.

Ten or more counts support this clonotype. The chain is built from TRBV3-1 and TRBJ1-6; D gene unclear. Germline CDR1 reads LGHDT; CDR2 reads YNNKEL (reference sequence). Trimming pared 0 bases from V and 8 bases from J, leaving 8 bases between. The CDR3 consists of 14 residues. The CDR3 loop is CASSQELRDSPLHF. CDR3 DNA sequence: TGTGCCAGCAGCCAAGAGCTGCGGGATTCACCCCTCCACTTT.

This clonotype was recorded at least ten times. This chain links TRBV3-1 with TRBJ2-5; D uncertain. The CDR3 runs to 11 residues. The germline V gene has CDR1 LGHDT and CDR2 YNNKEL (reference sequence). V gave up 7 bases and J gave up 5 bases, with 8 bases separating them. The CDR3 reads CASKTGETQYF. The DNA of the CDR3 is TGTGCCAGCAAAACCGGTGAGACCCAGTACTTC.

This clonotype was observed a few times. The rearrangement links TRBV4-1 to TRBJ2-7; TRBD1 aligns across 8 bases. This CDR3 is built from 13 residues. The germline gives CDR1 MGHRA, CDR2 YSYEKL. V lost 3 bases, J lost 7 bases, and 5 bases stayed unmatched. CDR3 amino acids: CASSQGTGWEQYF. In nucleotides, the CDR3 is TGCGCCAGCAGCCAGGGGACAGGTTGGGAGCAGTACTTC.

There are many counts of this clonotype. The V gene is TRBV6-1, the J gene TRBJ1-1; D is perhaps TRBD1 (5 bases). V lost 2 bases and J lost 0, with 13 bases in between. Germline V CDR1 and CDR2: MNHNS, SASEGT. The CDR3 contains 16 residues. The CDR3 sequence is CASSERGYSMNTEAFF. CDR3 in DNA: TGTGCCAGCAGTGAAAGGGGATACAGCATGAACACTGAAGCTTTCTTT.

The sample holds a few counts of this clonotype. The chain's CDR3 is CASSRAGRAGELFF. The CDR3 bases are TGTGCCAGCAGCCGAGCCGGAAGGGCCGGGGAGCTGTTTTTT. The genes are TRBV3-1 and TRBJ2-2, with D hard to call. Germline V gives CDR1 LGHDT, CDR2 YNNKEL (reference sequence). The CDR3 contains 14 residues. Trimming left V 4 bases short and J 6 bases short, with 12 bases between.

This clonotype was seen ten or more times. V usage is TRBV12-3 or TRBV12-4 and J usage is TRBJ2-1; either TRBD1 or TRBD2 may supply D (5 bases each). This CDR3 is built from 14 residues. The V end was cut by 6 bases, the J end by 9 bases, with 18 bases between. CDR3 sequence reads: CASSPVGGTSEQFF. The CDR3 coding sequence is TGTGCCAGCAGCCCCGTTGGGGGTACTAGTGAGCAGTTCTTC.

In its sample, this clonotype was seen many times. The rearrangement uses TRBV27 and TRBJ1-4, with D unclear. CDR3 length: 15 amino acids. Germline values: CDR1 MNHEY, CDR2 SMNVEV (reference sequence). V lost 5 bases to trimming and J lost 7 bases, with 17 bases between them. In DNA, the CDR3 is TGTGCCAGCAGTCCCTACCGAGGCCTGGGTGAAAAACTGTTTTTT. Translation: CASSPYRGLGEKLFF.

As concerns this clonotype: A much larger clone lies one base from this, so it may be a read error. The chain is built from TRBV7-6 and TRBJ1-4, with 10 bases matching TRBD1. This CDR3 comprises 14 residues. Germline V lookup: CDR1 SGHVS, CDR2 FNYEAQ. In DNA form, the CDR3 reads TGTGCCAGCAGTCGGACAGGGGGGAATGAAAAACTGGTTTTT. Protein sequence: CASSRTGGNEKLVF. Complete variable domain (other parts from reference TRBV7-6 and TRBJ1-4): GAGVSQSPRYKVTKRGQDVALRCDPISGHVSLYWYRQALGQGPEFLTYFNYEAQQDKSGLPNDRFSAERPEGSISTLTIQRTEQRDSAMYRCASSRTGGNEKLVFGSGTQLSVL.

J is TRBJ1-5 and V is TRBV6-1; TRBD1 matches 8 bases. The V gene end was trimmed by 6 bases and the J gene end by 3 bases; junction bases not matched to a gene: 7. Germline assignment: CDR1 MNHNS and CDR2 SASEGT. CDR3 size: 15 residues. This CDR3 is CASSSQGAPNQPQHF. CDR3 in DNA: TGTGCCAGCAGCTCCCAGGGGGCCCCCAATCAGCCCCAGCATTTT.

The chain uses TRBV27 and TRBJ2-7; D is perhaps TRBD1 (6 bases). Deletions cut 2 bases from V and 2 bases from J, with 13 bases between. Per the germline V gene, CDR1 is MNHEY and CDR2 is SMNVEV (reference sequence). This CDR3 comprises 15 residues. The CDR3 is CASSLDPDSTYEQYF. The DNA for the CDR3 is TGTGCCAGCAGTTTAGATCCGGACAGTACCTACGAGCAGTACTTC.

This clonotype came up many times. V is TRBV28 and J is TRBJ2-7; either TRBD1 or TRBD2 may fit D (5 bases each). The V gene's germline CDR1 is MDHEN and CDR2 SYDVKM. Trimming took 3 bases from V and 2 from J, leaving 11 bases between them. The CDR3 totals 14 residues. In DNA, the CDR3 is TGTGCCAGCAGTTTGATCAGGGACCCCTACGAGCAGTACTTC. Amino acid sequence: CASSLIRDPYEQYF. Full variable domain (rest looked up from reference TRBV28 and TRBJ2-7): DVKVTQSSRYLVKRTGEKVFLECVQDMDHENMFWYRQDPGLGLRLIYFSYDVKMKEKGDIPEGYSVSREKKERFSLILESASTNQTSMYLCASSLIRDPYEQYFGPGTRLTVT.

The chain carries TRBV5-1 and TRBJ2-3; D is ambiguous. The V and J ends lost 0 bases and 2 bases respectively, with 7 bases between them. Germline V gene sequence: CDR1 SGHRS, CDR2 YFSETQ. This CDR3 spans 14 amino acids. CDR3 nucleotides: TGCGCCAGCAGCTTGGGGATTGCCACAGATACGCAGTATTTT. Its protein is CASSLGIATDTQYF.

J is TRBJ2-1 and V is TRBV27; D remains ambiguous. Germline CDR1 reads MNHEY; CDR2 reads SMNVEV (reference sequence). V dropped 2 bases and J dropped 0 bases, with 8 bases sitting between them. The CDR3 consists of 15 residues. As DNA, the CDR3 is TGTGCCAGCAGTTTAACCCAGAGCTCCTACAATGAGCAGTTCTTC. Amino acids: CASSLTQSSYNEQFF.

V and J are TRBV10-2 and TRBJ2-7; no firm D call. Germline V lookup: CDR1 WSHSY, CDR2 SAAADI. The CDR3 has 13 amino acids. Trimming cost V 3 bases and J 3 bases, with 9 bases left between them. CDR3 protein: CASSETSYYEQYF. CDR3 nucleotides: TGCGCCAGCAGTGAAACCAGCTACTACGAGCAGTACTTC.

This clonotype was detected ten times or more. The genes are TRBV20-1 and TRBJ1-2; 9 bases are shared with TRBD1. The junction had 5 bases not matched to a gene; V was cut back by 5 bases and J by 4 bases. CDR3 size: 13 residues. The germline gives CDR1 DFQATT, CDR2 SNEGSKA (reference sequence). The CDR3 loop reads CSAGGTGTYGYTF. The CDR3 DNA reads as TGCAGTGCTGGGGGGACAGGGACCTATGGCTACACCTTC.

CDR3 DNA sequence: TGTGCCAGCACCCGCAAAATCCCGGGGCAGAGCACAGATACGCAGTATTTT. Translating it yields CASTRKIPGQSTDTQYF. The V gene is TRBV6-1, the J gene TRBJ2-3; D is tentatively TRBD1 or TRBD2 (5 bases each). The CDR3 is 17 amino acids. Germline V gene lookup returns CDR1 MNHNS and CDR2 SASEGT. Between the trimmed V and J ends, which lost 7 bases and 0 bases, there was a span of 20 bases.

In this sample, this clonotype turned up many times. This rearrangement joins TRBV5-1 to TRBJ2-3; 7 nucleotides line up with TRBD1. CDR1 and CDR2 (germline): SGHRS, YFSETQ. V shed 4 bases, J shed 5 bases, and the junction held 4 bases outside the gene matches. CDR3 length: 13 residues. The CDR3 coding sequence is TGCGCCAGCAGCATAGGGGACAGAGATACGCAGTATTTT. Translating it yields CASSIGDRDTQYF.

In its sample, this clonotype was seen many times. The rearrangement links TRBV27 to TRBJ2-1, with 8 bases that match TRBD1. CDR3 length: 15 residues. Germline V CDR1 and CDR2: MNHEY, SMNVEV (reference sequence). V dropped 2 bases and J dropped 4; count of bases not matched to a gene: 4. CDR3 sequence reads: CASSLGQGAYNEQFF. The CDR3 DNA follows: TGTGCCAGCAGTTTAGGGCAGGGGGCTTACAATGAGCAGTTCTTC.

This clonotype occurred many times. This chain links TRBV20-1 with TRBJ1-2; maybe TRBD1 (5 bases). The CDR3 has 14 amino acids. CDR1 and CDR2 from the germline V gene are DFQATT and SNEGSKA (reference sequence). V was clipped by 5 bases and J by 5 bases, with 18 bases between them. The CDR3 DNA reads TGCAGTGCTGCGGGCCGGGACCAACCTTATGGCTACACCTTC. Protein sequence: CSAAGRDQPYGYTF.

The DNA of the CDR3 is TGCGCCAGCAGCCCGTACCCCCAGGGGTCGAACACTGAAGCTTTCTTT. Its protein is CASSPYPQGSNTEAFF. This chain links TRBV4-1 with TRBJ1-1, with D perhaps matching TRBD1 (6 bases). V was clipped by 4 bases and J by 1 base, with 16 bases between them. CDR1 MGHRA and CDR2 YSYEKL come from the germline V gene. This CDR3 has 16 residues.

This clonotype showed up many times. This sequence joins TRBV12-3 or TRBV12-4 and TRBJ1-6; weak D call: TRBD1 (6 bases). This CDR3 region has 14 residues. V was pared by 5 bases and J by 10 bases, with 15 bases between. The CDR3 region has the DNA TGTGCCAGCAGTGGGACACCGGGGTGGTCACCCCTCCACTTT. It translates to CASSGTPGWSPLHF.

Many counts were recorded for this clonotype. The chain links TRBV28 to TRBJ1-1; D remains ambiguous. The CDR3 covers 12 residues. V lost 5 bases, J lost 3 bases, and 7 bases lay in between. In germline, CDR1 is MDHEN, CDR2 SYDVKM. CDR3: CASSEADTEAFF. In nucleotides, the CDR3 is TGTGCCAGCAGTGAGGCAGACACTGAAGCTTTCTTT. Drawing the rest from reference TRBV28 and TRBJ1-1, the complete variable domain is DVKVTQSSRYLVKRTGEKVFLECVQDMDHENMFWYRQDPGLGLRLIYFSYDVKMKEKGDIPEGYSVSREKKERFSLILESASTNQTSMYLCASSEADTEAFFGQGTRLTVV.

In its sample, this clonotype was seen many times. V gene TRBV11-2 combines with J gene TRBJ1-2, with D possibly being TRBD1 (5 bases). The V and J ends lost 5 bases and 2 bases respectively, with 15 bases between them. The CDR3 runs to 15 residues. Germline CDR1 reads SGHAT; CDR2 reads FQNNGV. CDR3 DNA: TGTGCCAGCAGCCTTTCCGGGGGGGGAAACTATGGCTACACCTTC. Translated: CASSLSGGGNYGYTF.

This clonotype was recorded a few times. This sequence joins TRBV12-3 or TRBV12-4 and TRBJ2-3, with D possibly TRBD2 on 5 matching bases. Trimming removed 6 bases from V and 0 bases from J, with 10 bases in between. The CDR3 runs to 14 residues. The CDR3 sequence is CASRTRLSTDTQYF. As DNA, the CDR3 is TGTGCCAGCAGAACTAGACTCAGCACAGATACGCAGTATTTT.

This sequence joins TRBV30 and TRBJ2-5, with 8 bases aligning to TRBD2. The CDR3 has 15 amino acids. From germline, CDR1 is GTSNPN and CDR2 SVGIG (reference sequence). Losses at the gene ends were 1 base for V and 4 bases for J; bases not matched to a gene: 8. This chain's CDR3 is CAWSEGREGRETQYF. In nucleotides, the CDR3 is TGTGCCTGGAGTGAGGGCCGGGAGGGGAGAGAGACCCAGTACTTC.

This clonotype was found once. The chain couples TRBV5-6 to TRBJ2-7; no clear D. This CDR3 contains 16 residues. Trimming pared 3 bases from V and 7 bases from J, leaving 23 bases between. Germline-derived CDR1 and CDR2 are SGHDT and YYEEEE. The CDR3 is CASSSARAFQLREQYF. In DNA, the CDR3 is TGTGCCAGCAGCTCTGCCCGAGCCTTCCAACTGAGGGAGCAGTACTTC.